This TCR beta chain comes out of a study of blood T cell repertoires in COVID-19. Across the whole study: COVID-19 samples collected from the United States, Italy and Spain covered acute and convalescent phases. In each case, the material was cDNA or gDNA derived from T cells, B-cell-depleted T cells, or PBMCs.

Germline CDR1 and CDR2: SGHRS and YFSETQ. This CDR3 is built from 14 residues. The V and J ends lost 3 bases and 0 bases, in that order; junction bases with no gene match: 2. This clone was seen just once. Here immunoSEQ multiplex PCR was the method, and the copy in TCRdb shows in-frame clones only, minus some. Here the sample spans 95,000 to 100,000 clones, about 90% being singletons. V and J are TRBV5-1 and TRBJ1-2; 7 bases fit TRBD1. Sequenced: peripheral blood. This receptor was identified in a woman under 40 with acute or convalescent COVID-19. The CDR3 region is CASSWDSTNYGYTF. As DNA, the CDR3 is TGCGCCAGCAGCTGGGACAGTACTAACTATGGCTACACCTTC. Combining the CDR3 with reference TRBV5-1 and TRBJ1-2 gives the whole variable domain KAGVTQTPRYLIKTRGQQVTLSCSPISGHRSVSWYQQTPGQGLQFLFEYFSETQRNKGNFPGRFSGRQFSNSRSEMNVSTLELGDSALYLCASSWDSTNYGYTFGSGTRLTVV.